The TCR beta chain described here comes from a study of blood T cells in healthy people across ages. This CDR3 contains 13 residues. From germline, CDR1 is SSHAT and CDR2 FNYEAQ (reference sequence). Together with a sample-barcoded 5' primer, a J-beta primer mix was included in a second PCR lasting roughly 6 to 12 cycles. MiXCR was run by TCRdb on the 5' RACE reads, yielding one entry per CDR3 protein. The sample holds about 1,500,000 distinct CDR3 sequences; 28% are singletons and the top ten take more than 6%. As regards this clonotype: The junction departs from the called germline gene at one end, perhaps through a read error.

The source of this sequence is a woman in her thirties in good health. The sequencing input was blood. The chain combines TRBV7-7 with TRBJ2-7; a weak D match, TRBD2 (6 bases). As DNA, the CDR3 is TGCGCCAGCAGCCCGGGGGTGGCGGGCGAGCAGTACTTC. Its translation is CASSPGVAGEQYF.